This T cell receptor beta chain was captured by sequencing in a study of blood T cells in healthy people across ages. This CDR3 is built from 13 residues. Germline-derived CDR1 and CDR2 are LGHDT and YNNKEL (reference sequence). Trimming removed 2 bases from V and 12 bases from J, with 13 bases in between. For the second PCR, which ran for roughly 6 to 11 cycles, a sample-barcoded 5' primer and a J-beta primer mix were used. Each cDNA molecule carried a tag from a template-switch adaptor that contained 12 random nucleotides. TCRdb fed the 5' RACE reads into MiXCR, producing one record per CDR3 protein. The sample includes 500,000 to 650,000 distinct CDR3 sequences, roughly a quarter of them seen just once. A further study also used this sample, focusing on T cells of mothers and their children. That paper adds: Three healthy Caucasian mothers and their six children donated. Extraction yielded RNA that went, in full, into cDNA synthesis at about 1.5 ug per 15 ul.

This sequence was found in a boy between 2 and 10 years old in good health. Sample: blood. The chain couples TRBV3-1 to TRBJ1-4; TRBD1 is a possible D gene (5 bases). CDR3 DNA sequence: TGTGCCAGCAGCCAATCGTTTGGGGGAGAACTGTTTTTT. This sequence encodes CASSQSFGGELFF. The entire variable domain, with the rest obtained from reference TRBV3-1 and TRBJ1-4, is as follows: DTAVSQTPKYLVTQMGNDKSIKCEQNLGHDTMYWYKQDSKKFLKIMFSYNNKELIINETVPNRFSPKSPDKAHLNLHINSLELGDSAVYFCASSQSFGGELFFGSGTQLSVL.